This entry describes one T cell receptor (beta chain). This CDR3 has 16 amino acids. Germline V gives CDR1 SNHLY, CDR2 FYNNEI. Trimming pared 0 bases from V and 2 bases from J, leaving 11 bases between. This sample is drawn from a study of identical twins. MiXCR was run by TCRdb on the 5' RACE reads, yielding one entry per CDR3 protein. The sample records just under 650,000 distinct CDR3 sequences, about 7% being singletons. A further study also used this sample, focusing on yellow fever vaccine responses in identical twins.

This TCR derives from a woman aged 18 to 35 in good health. The sequenced sample was PBMCs. The gene calls are TRBV2 and TRBJ2-1, with a possible D match to TRBD2 (6 bases). In DNA form, the CDR3 reads TGTGCCAGCAGTGAAGCGGAAGGAGGGCCCTACAATGAGCAGTTCTTC. It is translated as CASSEAEGGPYNEQFF. Full variable domain (outside the CDR3, taken from reference TRBV2 and TRBJ2-1): EPEVTQTPSHQVTQMGQEVILRCVPISNHLYFYWYRQILGQKVEFLVSFYNNEISEKSEIFDDQFSVERPDGSNFTLKIRSTKLEDSAMYFCASSEAEGGPYNEQFFGPGTRLTVL.